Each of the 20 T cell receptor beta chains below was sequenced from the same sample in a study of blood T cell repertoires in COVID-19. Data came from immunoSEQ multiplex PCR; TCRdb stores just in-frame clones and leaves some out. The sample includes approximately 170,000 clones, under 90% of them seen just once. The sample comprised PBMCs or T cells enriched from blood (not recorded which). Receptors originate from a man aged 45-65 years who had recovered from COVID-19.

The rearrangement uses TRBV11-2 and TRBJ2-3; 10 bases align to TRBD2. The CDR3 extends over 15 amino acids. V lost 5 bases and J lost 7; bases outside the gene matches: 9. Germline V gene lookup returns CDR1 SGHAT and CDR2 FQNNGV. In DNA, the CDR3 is TGTGCCAGCAGCCTCGAAGCGGGGGGGACAAATACGCAGTATTTT. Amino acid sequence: CASSLEAGGTNTQYF.

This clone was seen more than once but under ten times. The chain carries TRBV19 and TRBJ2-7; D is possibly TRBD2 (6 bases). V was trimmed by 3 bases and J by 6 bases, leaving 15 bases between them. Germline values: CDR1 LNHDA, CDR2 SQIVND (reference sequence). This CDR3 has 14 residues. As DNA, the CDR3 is TGTGCCAGTAGTATCATAGGAGGGAAGGGCGAGCAGTACTTC. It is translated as CASSIIGGKGEQYF. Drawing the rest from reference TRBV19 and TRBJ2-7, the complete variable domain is DGGITQSPKYLFRKEGQNVTLSCEQNLNHDAMYWYRQDPGQGLRLIYYSQIVNDFQKGDIAEGYSVSREKKESFPLTVTSAQKNPTAFYLCASSIIGGKGEQYFGPGTRLTVT.

The CDR3 sequence: CASALEEGAYEQYF. The DNA of the CDR3 is TGTGCTAGTGCCTTGGAGGAGGGGGCTTACGAGCAGTACTTC. The gene calls are TRBV12-5 and TRBJ2-7, with a tentative D call TRBD1 (7 bases). From germline, CDR1 is LGHNT and CDR2 FRNRAP. The germline V and J ends were trimmed by 7 bases and 4 bases, with 17 bases remaining between them. CDR3 length equals 14 residues.

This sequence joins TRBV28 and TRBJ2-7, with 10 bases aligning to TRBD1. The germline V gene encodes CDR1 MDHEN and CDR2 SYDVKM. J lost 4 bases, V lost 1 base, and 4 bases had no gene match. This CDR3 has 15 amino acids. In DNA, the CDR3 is TGTGCCAGCAGTTTATCCGACAGGGGGCGTTACGAGCAGTACTTC. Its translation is CASSLSDRGRYEQYF. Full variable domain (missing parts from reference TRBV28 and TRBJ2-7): DVKVTQSSRYLVKRTGEKVFLECVQDMDHENMFWYRQDPGLGLRLIYFSYDVKMKEKGDIPEGYSVSREKKERFSLILESASTNQTSMYLCASSLSDRGRYEQYFGPGTRLTVT.

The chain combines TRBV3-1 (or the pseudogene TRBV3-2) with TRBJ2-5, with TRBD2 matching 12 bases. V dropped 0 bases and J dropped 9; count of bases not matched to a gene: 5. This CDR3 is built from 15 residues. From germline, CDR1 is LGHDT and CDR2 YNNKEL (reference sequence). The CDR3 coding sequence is TGTGCCAGCAGCCAAGATCGCGGACTAGCGGGGTCCCAGTACTTC. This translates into CASSQDRGLAGSQYF.

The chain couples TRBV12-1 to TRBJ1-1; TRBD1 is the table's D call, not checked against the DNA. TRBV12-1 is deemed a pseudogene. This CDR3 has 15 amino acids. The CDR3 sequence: CASSWEQGENTEAFF. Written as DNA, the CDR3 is TGTGCCAGCAGCTGGGAACAGGGGGAGAACACTGAAGCTTTCTTT.

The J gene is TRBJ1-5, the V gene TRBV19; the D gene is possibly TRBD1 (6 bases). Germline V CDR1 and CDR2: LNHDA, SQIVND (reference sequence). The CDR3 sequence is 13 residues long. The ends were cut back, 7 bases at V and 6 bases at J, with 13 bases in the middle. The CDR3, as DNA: TGTGCCAGTACTACAGGGTCGGTTCAGCCCCAGCATTTT. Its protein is CASTTGSVQPQHF. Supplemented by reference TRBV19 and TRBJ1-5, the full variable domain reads DGGITQSPKYLFRKEGQNVTLSCEQNLNHDAMYWYRQDPGQGLRLIYYSQIVNDFQKGDIAEGYSVSREKKESFPLTVTSAQKNPTAFYLCASTTGSVQPQHFGDGTRLSIL.

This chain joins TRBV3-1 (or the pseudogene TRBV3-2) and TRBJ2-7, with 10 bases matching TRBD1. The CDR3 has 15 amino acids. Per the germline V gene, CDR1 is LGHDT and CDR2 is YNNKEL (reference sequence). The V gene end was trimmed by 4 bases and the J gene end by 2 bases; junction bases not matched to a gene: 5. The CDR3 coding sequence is TGTGCCAGCAGCCGAGAAGGGACAGGGGCCTACGAGCAGTACTTC. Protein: CASSREGTGAYEQYF.

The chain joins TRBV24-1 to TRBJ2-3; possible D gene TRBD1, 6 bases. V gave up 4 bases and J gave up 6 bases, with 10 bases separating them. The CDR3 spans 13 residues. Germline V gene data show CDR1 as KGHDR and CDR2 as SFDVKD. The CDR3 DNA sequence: TGTGCCACCAGTGACATTACAGGGGATACGCAGTATTTT. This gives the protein CATSDITGDTQYF.

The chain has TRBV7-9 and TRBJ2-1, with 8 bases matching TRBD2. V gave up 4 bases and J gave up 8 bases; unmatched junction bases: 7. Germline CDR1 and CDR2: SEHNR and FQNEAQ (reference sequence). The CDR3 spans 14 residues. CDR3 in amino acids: CASSSGLEVDEQFF. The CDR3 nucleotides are TGTGCCAGCAGCTCGGGACTAGAGGTCGATGAGCAGTTCTTC.

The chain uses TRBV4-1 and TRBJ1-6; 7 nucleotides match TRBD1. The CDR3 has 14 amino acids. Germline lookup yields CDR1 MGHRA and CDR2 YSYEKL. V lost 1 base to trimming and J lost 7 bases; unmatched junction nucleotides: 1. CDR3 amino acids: CASSQAGQNSPLHF. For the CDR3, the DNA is TGCGCCAGCAGCCAAGCGGGACAGAATTCACCCCTCCACTTT.

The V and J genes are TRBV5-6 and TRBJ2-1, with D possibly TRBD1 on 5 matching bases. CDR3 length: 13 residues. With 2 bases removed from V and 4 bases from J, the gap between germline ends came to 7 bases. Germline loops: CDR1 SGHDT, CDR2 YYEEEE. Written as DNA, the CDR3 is TGTGCCAGCAGCTTAGGGGCATACAATGAGCAGTTCTTC. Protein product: CASSLGAYNEQFF. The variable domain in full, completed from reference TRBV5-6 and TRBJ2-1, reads DAGVTQSPTHLIKTRGQQVTLRCSPKSGHDTVSWYQQALGQGPQFIFQYYEEEERQRGNFPDRFSGHQFPNYSSELNVNALLLGDSALYLCASSLGAYNEQFFGPGTRLTVL.

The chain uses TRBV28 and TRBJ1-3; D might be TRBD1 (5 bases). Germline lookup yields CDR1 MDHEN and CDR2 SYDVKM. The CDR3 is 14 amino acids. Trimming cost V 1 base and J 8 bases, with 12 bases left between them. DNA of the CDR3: TGTGCCAGCAGTTTATCTTGGAGGGGTGACACCATATATTTT. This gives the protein CASSLSWRGDTIYF. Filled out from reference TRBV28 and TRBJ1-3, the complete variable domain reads DVKVTQSSRYLVKRTGEKVFLECVQDMDHENMFWYRQDPGLGLRLIYFSYDVKMKEKGDIPEGYSVSREKKERFSLILESASTNQTSMYLCASSLSWRGDTIYFGEGSWLTVV.

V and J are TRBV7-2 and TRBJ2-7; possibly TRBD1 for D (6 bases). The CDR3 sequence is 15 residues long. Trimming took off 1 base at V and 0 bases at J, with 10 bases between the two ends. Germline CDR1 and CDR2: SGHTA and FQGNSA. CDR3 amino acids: CASSLDRDTSYEQYF. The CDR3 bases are TGTGCCAGCAGCTTAGACCGGGACACCTCCTACGAGCAGTACTTC.

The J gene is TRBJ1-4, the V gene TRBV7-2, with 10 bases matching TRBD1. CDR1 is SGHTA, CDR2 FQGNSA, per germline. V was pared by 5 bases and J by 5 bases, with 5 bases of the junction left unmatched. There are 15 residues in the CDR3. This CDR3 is CASSRDRGRNEKLFF. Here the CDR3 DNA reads TGTGCCAGCAGCCGGGACAGGGGAAGGAATGAAAAACTGTTTTTT.

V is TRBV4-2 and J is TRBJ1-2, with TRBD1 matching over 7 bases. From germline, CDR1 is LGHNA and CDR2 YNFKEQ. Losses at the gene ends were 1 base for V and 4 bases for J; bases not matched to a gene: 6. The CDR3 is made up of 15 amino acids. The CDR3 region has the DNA TGTGCCAGCAGCCAAGCCTTGACAGGGAGCTATGGCTACACCTTC. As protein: CASSQALTGSYGYTF.

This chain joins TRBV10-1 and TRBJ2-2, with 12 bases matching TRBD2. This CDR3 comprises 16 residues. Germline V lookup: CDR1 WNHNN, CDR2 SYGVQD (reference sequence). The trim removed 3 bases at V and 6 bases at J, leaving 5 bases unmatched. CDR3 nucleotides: TGCGCCAGCAGTGAAGCCGGACTAGCGGGGTCCGGGGAGCTGTTTTTT. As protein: CASSEAGLAGSGELFF.

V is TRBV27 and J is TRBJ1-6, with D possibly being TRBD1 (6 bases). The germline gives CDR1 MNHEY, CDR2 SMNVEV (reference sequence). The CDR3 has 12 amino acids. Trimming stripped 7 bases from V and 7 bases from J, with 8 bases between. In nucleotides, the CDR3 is TGTGCCAGCAAAACAGGGAATTCACCCCTCCACTTT. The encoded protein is CASKTGNSPLHF.

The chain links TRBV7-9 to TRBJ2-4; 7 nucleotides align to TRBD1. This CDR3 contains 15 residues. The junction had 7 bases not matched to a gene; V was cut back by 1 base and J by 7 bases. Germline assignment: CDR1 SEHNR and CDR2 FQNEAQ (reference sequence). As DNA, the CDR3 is TGTGCCAGCAGCTTAGAACAGGCCAGGGGGAACATTCAGTACTTC. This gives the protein CASSLEQARGNIQYF.

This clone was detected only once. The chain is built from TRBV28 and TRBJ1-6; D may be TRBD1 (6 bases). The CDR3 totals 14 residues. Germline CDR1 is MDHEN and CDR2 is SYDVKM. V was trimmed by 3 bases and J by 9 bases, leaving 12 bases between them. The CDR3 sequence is CASSLVRGGSPLHF. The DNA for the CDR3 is TGTGCCAGCAGTTTGGTCAGGGGTGGTTCACCCCTCCACTTT.